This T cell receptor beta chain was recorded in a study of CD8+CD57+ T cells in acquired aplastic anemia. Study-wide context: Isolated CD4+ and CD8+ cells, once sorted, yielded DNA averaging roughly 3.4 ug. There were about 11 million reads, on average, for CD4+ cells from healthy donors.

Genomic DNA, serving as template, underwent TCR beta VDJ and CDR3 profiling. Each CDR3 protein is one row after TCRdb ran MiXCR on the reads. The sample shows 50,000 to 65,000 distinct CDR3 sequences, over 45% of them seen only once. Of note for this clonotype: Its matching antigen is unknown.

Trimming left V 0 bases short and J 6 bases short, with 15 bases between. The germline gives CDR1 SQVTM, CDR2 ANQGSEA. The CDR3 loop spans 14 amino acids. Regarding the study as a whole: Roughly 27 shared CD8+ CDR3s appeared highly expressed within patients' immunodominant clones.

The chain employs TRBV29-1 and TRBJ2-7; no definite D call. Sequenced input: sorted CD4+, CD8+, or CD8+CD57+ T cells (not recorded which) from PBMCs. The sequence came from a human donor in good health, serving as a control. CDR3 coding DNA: TGCAGCGTTGAAGATCCCAGCCAGATTTCCGAGCAGTACTTC. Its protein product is CSVEDPSQISEQYF.